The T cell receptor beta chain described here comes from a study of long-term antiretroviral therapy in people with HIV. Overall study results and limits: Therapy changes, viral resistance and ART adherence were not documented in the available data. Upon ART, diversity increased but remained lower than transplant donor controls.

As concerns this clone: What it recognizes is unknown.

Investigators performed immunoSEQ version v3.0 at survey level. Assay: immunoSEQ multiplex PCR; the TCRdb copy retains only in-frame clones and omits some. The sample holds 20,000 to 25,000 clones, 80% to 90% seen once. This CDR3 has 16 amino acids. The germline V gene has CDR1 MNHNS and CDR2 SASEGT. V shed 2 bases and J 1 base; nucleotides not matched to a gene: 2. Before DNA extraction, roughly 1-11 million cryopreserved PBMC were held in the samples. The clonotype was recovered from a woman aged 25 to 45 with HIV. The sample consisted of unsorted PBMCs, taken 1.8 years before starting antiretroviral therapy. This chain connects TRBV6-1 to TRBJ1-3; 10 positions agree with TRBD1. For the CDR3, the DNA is TGTGCCAGCAGTGAACGGGACAGGGGTTCTGGAAACACCATATATTTT. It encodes CASSERDRGSGNTIYF.